This T cell receptor (beta chain) was captured in a study of T cells in Graves' hyperthyroidism and ophthalmopathy. Study context: Peripheral blood was drawn at first diagnosis, prior to all treatment.

This clonotype has at least ten counts. The V gene end was trimmed by 10 bases and the J gene end by 3 bases; junction bases not matched to a gene: 14. Germline-derived CDR1 and CDR2 are MNHNS and SASEGT. The CDR3 totals 15 residues. Patients were excluded because of uncontrolled infection, other autoimmune disease, pregnancy or lactation. Each diagnosis drew on symptoms, thyroxine, TRAb, thyroid ultrasound and orbital computed tomography findings. Amplification yielded TCR beta CDR3 regions, with RNA transcripts as the source. The TCR CDR3 was amplified in a first-round RT-PCR using the HTBI primer set. TCRdb re-called the multiplex PCR reads through MiXCR, storing one row per CDR3 protein. The data contain about 640,000 distinct CDR3 sequences, around 13% of them seen just once; the ten biggest clones take up roughly an eighth.

This sequence originates from a woman aged 50 to 65 with Graves' ophthalmopathy. This rearrangement joins TRBV6-1 to TRBJ2-7, with 8 bases matching TRBD2. Sequences were obtained from blood. The CDR3 nucleotides are TGTGCCACCAGGATAGCGGGACCAACTGGCTACGAGCAGTACTTC. Translating gives CATRIAGPTGYEQYF.